This TCR beta chain was retrieved from a study of T cell repertoires in cytomegalovirus infection. The CDR3 is 16 amino acids. CDR1 is LNHDA, CDR2 SQIVND, per germline (reference sequence). Trimming took 0 bases from V and 5 from J, leaving 14 bases between them. Using its own MiXCR run on the reads, TCRdb lists one record per CDR3 protein. The data contain about 740,000 distinct CDR3 sequences, approximately 34% of them seen just once; the ten biggest clones take up 2.5% to 3.5%. The chain is built from TRBV19 and TRBJ1-5, with a possible D match to TRBD1 (6 bases). The TCR sequence derives from a human donor in good health (CMV status not recorded). Some clones in this sample may be carry-over from other donors' samples. Sequenced material: PBMCs. The CDR3 reads CASSIEGGRVDQPQHF. In DNA form, the CDR3 reads TGTGCCAGTAGTATAGAAGGGGGGCGCGTGGATCAGCCCCAGCATTTT.